This note documents a single T cell receptor beta chain sequence. As yet, its antigen is unknown. The data were taken from a study of CD8 T cells in Susac syndrome. Each multiple sclerosis control was a treatment-naive patient with relapsing-remitting disease that was either stable or active. Bulk CD8+ and CD4+ cells came from magnetic negative isolation; CD8+ TEMRA by FACS. This CDR3 comprises 14 residues. V lost 2 bases and J lost 7; bases outside the gene matches: 2. Germline V gene data show CDR1 as PRHDT and CDR2 as FYEKMQ (reference sequence). Reverse transcription of roughly 0.5 to 1 ug RNA used random hexamers. The authors amplified TCR beta CDR3 across 54 Vbeta and 13 Jbeta using immunoSEQ multiplex PCR. TCRdb reprocessed the immunoSEQ multiplex PCR reads via MiXCR and lists one record per CDR3 protein. The data contain about 200,000 distinct CDR3 sequences, over 90% of them singletons. Findings and limits, study-wide: The TCR sequencing and HLA analysis in the study involved a relatively small number of individuals, as the study acknowledged.

The chain recombines TRBV13 with TRBJ2-4; 10 nucleotides line up with TRBD1. The sequence derives from a human donor with multiple sclerosis. The sample was CD4+ T cells from PBMCs. The CDR3 is CASSLRQGANIQYF. CDR3 nucleotide sequence: TGTGCCAGCAGCTTAAGACAGGGGGCTAACATTCAGTACTTC.